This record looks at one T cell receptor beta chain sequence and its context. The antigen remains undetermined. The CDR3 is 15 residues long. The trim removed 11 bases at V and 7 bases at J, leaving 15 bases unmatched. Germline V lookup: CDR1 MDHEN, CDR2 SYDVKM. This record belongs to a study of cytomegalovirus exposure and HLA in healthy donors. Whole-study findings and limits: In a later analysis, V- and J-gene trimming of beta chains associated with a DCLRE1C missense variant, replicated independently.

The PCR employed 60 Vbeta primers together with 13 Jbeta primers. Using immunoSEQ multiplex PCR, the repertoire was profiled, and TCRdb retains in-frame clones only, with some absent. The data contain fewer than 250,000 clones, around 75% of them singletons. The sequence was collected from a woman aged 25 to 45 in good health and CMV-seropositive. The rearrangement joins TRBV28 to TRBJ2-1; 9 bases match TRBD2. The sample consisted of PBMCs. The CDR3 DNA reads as TGTGCCTCCCAGGGCGCGGCGGGAGGGGAGAATGAGCAGTTCTTC. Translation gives CASQGAAGGENEQFF.